The clone carrying this T cell receptor beta chain has just one count. Its antigen is unknown. This record belongs to a study of radiotherapy plus CTLA-4 blockade in lung cancer. With ipilimumab providing CTLA-4 blockade, focal radiation was administered to patients who had chemo-refractory metastatic non-small-cell lung cancer. Notes on the study in general: The study found tumor-derived TCR clones expanded in blood after radiotherapy plus ipilimumab.

Libraries were prepared by immunoSEQ multiplex PCR; TCRdb keeps only in-frame clonotypes and omits some of them. The sample shows roughly 51,000 clones, 86% of them seen only once. This CDR3 has 14 residues. Per the germline V gene, CDR1 is SGDLS and CDR2 is YYNGEE. V was clipped by 0 bases and J by 7 bases, with 11 bases between them. The chain employs TRBV9 and TRBJ2-1; the D is unclear. Sample: peripheral blood, taken from a patient treated with radiotherapy plus ipilimumab. This receptor was taken from a human donor with non-small cell lung cancer that progressed on radiotherapy plus ipilimumab. Some clones in this sample may be carry-over from other donors' samples. The CDR3 nucleotides read TGTGCCAGCAGCGTAGGAGACTTTTGGAATGAGCAGTTCTTC. It specifies CASSVGDFWNEQFF. Complete variable domain (other parts from reference TRBV9 and TRBJ2-1): DSGVTQTPKHLITATGQRVTLRCSPRSGDLSVYWYQQSLDQGLQFLIQYYNGEERAKGNILERFSAQQFPDLHSELNLSSLELGDSALYFCASSVGDFWNEQFFGPGTRLTVL.